Listed below are T cell receptor beta chains from one sample, sequenced in a study of shared clonotypes between healthy human individuals. The method was immunoSEQ multiplex PCR; TCRdb's version includes in-frame clones alone and lacks a portion of them. The sample gives some 1,400,000 clones, around 97% of which show up once; 1% to 1.5% is in the top ten. What was sequenced was naive CD4+ T cells sorted from blood. The source is a man aged 30 to 39 in good health. The CDR3 runs from the conserved cysteine through the conserved F or W. Fields, in order: CDR3 length, clone size, V gene, J gene, D gene, CDR3 DNA, CDR3 protein. D genes are given only for firm matches. Rows may omit the clone size; those that give it use once, few, many or a size class.

length: 17; size: NA; V: TRBV9; J: TRBJ2-2; D: TRBD1; DNA: TGTGCCAGCAGCGTTGGGGGGACAGGGCCGAACACCGGGGAGCTGTTTTTT; CDR3: CASSVGGTGPNTGELFF
length: 17; size: NA; V: TRBV18; J: TRBJ2-3; D: TRBD2; DNA: TGTGCCAGCTCCCCCTACCAGACTAGCGGGAGTACAGATACGCAGTATTTT; CDR3: CASSPYQTSGSTDTQYF
length: 16; size: once; V: TRBV7-9; J: TRBJ2-3; D: TRBD2; DNA: TGTGCCAGCAGCCCCCCGGGGACTACCCGCACAGATACGCAGTATTTT; CDR3: CASSPPGTTRTDTQYF
length: 16; size: once; V: TRBV6-1; J: TRBJ1-5; D: NA; DNA: TGTGCCAGCAGTGCTTTTGCCGGGACAACCTATCAGCCCCAGCATTTT; CDR3: CASSAFAGTTYQPQHF
length: 17; size: NA; V: TRBV2; J: TRBJ2-7; D: TRBD1; DNA: TGTGCCAGCAGTCGAGGCCCGGGACAGGGGCCCCCCTACGAGCAGTACTTC; CDR3: CASSRGPGQGPPYEQYF
length: 16; size: NA; V: TRBV7-9; J: TRBJ2-1; D: TRBD2; DNA: TGTGCCAGCAGGCCGAGAACTAGCGGAACCTACAATGAGCAGTTCTTC; CDR3: CASRPRTSGTYNEQFF
length: 15; size: NA; V: TRBV7-9; J: TRBJ2-1; D: NA; DNA: TGTGCCAGCAGCAAAACAGGGAGCTCCTACAATGAGCAGTTCTTC; CDR3: CASSKTGSSYNEQFF
length: 18; size: NA; V: TRBV7-7; J: TRBJ2-1; D: NA; DNA: TGTGCTAGCAGCCCTCCGAACGTGGCAGGGGGGACCTACAATGAGCAGTTCTTC; CDR3: CASSPPNVAGGTYNEQFF
length: 14; size: NA; V: TRBV27; J: TRBJ2-5; D: NA; DNA: TGTGCCAGCAGTTTATGGGGGGAGAAAGAGACCCAGTACTTC; CDR3: CASSLWGEKETQYF
length: 14; size: NA; V: TRBV6-1; J: TRBJ2-1; D: NA; DNA: TGTGCCAGCGCCACGGGGCAGGGGTACAATGAGCAGTTCTTC; CDR3: CASATGQGYNEQFF
length: 16; size: NA; V: TRBV19; J: TRBJ2-3; D: TRBD1; DNA: TGTGCCAGTAGTAGGGGGGACAGGGGGCTGGGAGATACGCAGTATTTT; CDR3: CASSRGDRGLGDTQYF
length: 15; size: NA; V: TRBV19; J: TRBJ2-5; D: TRBD1; DNA: TGTGCCAGTAGACCCGACAGGGCGCCCCAAGAGACCCAGTACTTC; CDR3: CASRPDRAPQETQYF
length: 15; size: NA; V: TRBV29-1; J: TRBJ2-3; D: TRBD1; DNA: TGCAGCGTCCTTCGGACAGGGGAAATAACAGATACGCAGTATTTT; CDR3: CSVLRTGEITDTQYF
length: 13; size: NA; V: TRBV30; J: TRBJ1-5; D: NA; DNA: TGTGCCTTGAGTAACGGGGTCAATCAGCCCCAGCATTTT; CDR3: CALSNGVNQPQHF
length: 15; size: NA; V: TRBV10-3; J: TRBJ1-3; D: NA; DNA: TGTGCCATCACTAGAGACAGCCTCTCTGGAAACACCATATATTTT; CDR3: CAITRDSLSGNTIYF
length: 15; size: once; V: TRBV28; J: TRBJ2-5; D: NA; DNA: TGTGCCAGCAGTTTAAGCCAGGGGCGGTGGGAGACCCAGTACTTC; CDR3: CASSLSQGRWETQYF
length: 13; size: NA; V: TRBV28; J: TRBJ2-5; D: NA; DNA: TGTGCCAGCAGTTTACCCTTGAGGGAGACCCAGTACTTC; CDR3: CASSLPLRETQYF
length: 16; size: NA; V: TRBV7-2; J: TRBJ2-3; D: TRBD2; DNA: TGTGCCAGCAGCAGCCTAGCGGGAGTGTCCACAGATACGCAGTATTTT; CDR3: CASSSLAGVSTDTQYF
length: 14; size: NA; V: TRBV6-5; J: TRBJ2-5; D: NA; DNA: TGTGCCAGCAGTTACTCTCCGGGTCAAGAGACCCAGTACTTC; CDR3: CASSYSPGQETQYF
length: 11; size: NA; V: TRBV10-3; J: TRBJ2-5; D: NA; DNA: TGTGCCACTTTCAGGGGTGAGACCCAGTACTTC; CDR3: CATFRGETQYF
length: 14; size: NA; V: TRBV27; J: TRBJ2-2; D: NA; DNA: TGTGCCAGCAGCCATTCCGTCAGAGCCGGGGAGCTGTTTTTT; CDR3: CASSHSVRAGELFF
length: 13; size: NA; V: TRBV5-1; J: TRBJ2-2; D: TRBD1; DNA: TGCGCCAGCAGGGGGACAGGGTCCGGGGAGCTGTTTTTT; CDR3: CASRGTGSGELFF
length: 16; size: NA; V: TRBV30; J: TRBJ2-5; D: TRBD1; DNA: TGTGCCTGGAGTGAGGGGGCAGGGGCTCTCCAAGAGACCCAGTACTTC; CDR3: CAWSEGAGALQETQYF
length: 19; size: NA; V: TRBV4-1; J: TRBJ2-5; D: TRBD2; DNA: TGCGCCAGCAGCCAAGTAACCCAGTCAGCGGGAGGGCCTTGGGAGACCCAGTACTTC; CDR3: CASSQVTQSAGGPWETQYF
length: 13; size: NA; V: TRBV7-3; J: TRBJ2-1; D: NA; DNA: TGTGCCAGCAGCACGACATCCTACAATGAGCAGTTCTTC; CDR3: CASSTTSYNEQFF
length: 15; size: NA; V: TRBV5-1; J: TRBJ2-7; D: TRBD2; DNA: TGCGCCAGCAGCTTGCCGCGGGGTAGCGGGGGCGAGCAGTACTTC; CDR3: CASSLPRGSGGEQYF
length: 13; size: NA; V: TRBV11-2; J: TRBJ1-5; D: TRBD1; DNA: TGTGCCAGCAGCTGGACAGGGAATCAGCCCCAGCATTTT; CDR3: CASSWTGNQPQHF
length: 14; size: once; V: TRBV9; J: TRBJ2-3; D: NA; DNA: TGTGCCAGCAGCGTAGAGCTTTACACAGATACGCAGTATTTT; CDR3: CASSVELYTDTQYF
length: 13; size: NA; V: TRBV9; J: TRBJ2-7; D: NA; DNA: TGTGCCAGCAGCGTAGGCATCTCCTACGAGCAGTACTTC; CDR3: CASSVGISYEQYF
length: 17; size: NA; V: TRBV5-6; J: TRBJ2-1; D: TRBD1; DNA: TGTGCCAGCAGCTTAACAACCGGGACAGCCCGAGACAATGAGCAGTTCTTC; CDR3: CASSLTTGTARDNEQFF
length: 14; size: once; V: TRBV19; J: TRBJ2-7; D: NA; DNA: TGTGCCAGTAGTGAAACGGGGGTAACCTACGAGCAGTACTTC; CDR3: CASSETGVTYEQYF
length: 14; size: once; V: TRBV28; J: TRBJ1-5; D: NA; DNA: TGTGCCAGCAGTTTATTCAGGGGCGGCCAGCCCCAGCATTTT; CDR3: CASSLFRGGQPQHF
length: 13; size: NA; V: TRBV6-6; J: TRBJ2-7; D: NA; DNA: TGTGCCAGCAGTTACGCAGGGGCCTACGAGCAGTACTTC; CDR3: CASSYAGAYEQYF
length: 16; size: once; V: TRBV10-3; J: TRBJ2-1; D: TRBD2; DNA: TGTGCCATCAGTGAGTCGGGGGGAGGGTTCGGGAATGAGCAGTTCTTC; CDR3: CAISESGGGFGNEQFF
length: 16; size: NA; V: TRBV11-2; J: TRBJ1-2; D: NA; DNA: TGTGCCAGCAGCTTCCTCGTTCCCATTCCAAACTATGGCTACACCTTC; CDR3: CASSFLVPIPNYGYTF
length: 17; size: NA; V: TRBV7-2; J: TRBJ2-1; D: NA; DNA: TGTGCCAGCAGCTTAGGGAGGCGGGGAGGATTCTACAATGAGCAGTTCTTC; CDR3: CASSLGRRGGFYNEQFF
length: 19; size: NA; V: TRBV5-1; J: TRBJ2-7; D: TRBD2; DNA: TGCGCCAGCAGCTTGGCGGGGCTAGCGGGACTAAATTCCTCCTACGAGCAGTACTTC; CDR3: CASSLAGLAGLNSSYEQYF
length: 14; size: once; V: TRBV6-1; J: TRBJ1-5; D: TRBD1; DNA: TGTGCCAGCAGTGACCACGGGACAGCTCAGCCCCAGCATTTT; CDR3: CASSDHGTAQPQHF
length: 15; size: NA; V: TRBV19; J: TRBJ1-1; D: NA; DNA: TGTGCCAGTAGCCGGGGGAATATCATGAACACTGAAGCTTTCTTT; CDR3: CASSRGNIMNTEAFF
length: 16; size: NA; V: TRBV7-9; J: TRBJ1-5; D: TRBD1; DNA: TGTGCCAGCAGCTCATGGACAGGGGAGGAAAATCAGCCCCAGCATTTT; CDR3: CASSSWTGEENQPQHF
length: 16; size: NA; V: TRBV6-6; J: TRBJ2-7; D: TRBD1; DNA: TGTGCCAGCAGACTTGCAGGGGGCGGCTCCACCTACGAGCAGTACTTC; CDR3: CASRLAGGGSTYEQYF
length: 16; size: NA; V: TRBV6-6; J: TRBJ2-7; D: TRBD2; DNA: TGTGCCAGCAGTACCCTCACTAGCGGGAGTCGGTACGAGCAGTACTTC; CDR3: CASSTLTSGSRYEQYF
length: 12; size: NA; V: TRBV28; J: TRBJ1-5; D: NA; DNA: TGTGCCAGCAGTTTATTCAATCAGCCCCAGCATTTT; CDR3: CASSLFNQPQHF
length: 12; size: NA; V: TRBV6-1; J: TRBJ2-7; D: NA; DNA: TGTGCCAGCCGACCAGGTCTCCACGAGCAGTACTTC; CDR3: CASRPGLHEQYF
length: 14; size: NA; V: TRBV18; J: TRBJ2-3; D: TRBD2; DNA: TGTGCCAGCTCTCTGGGACTATACACAGATACGCAGTATTTT; CDR3: CASSLGLYTDTQYF
length: 13; size: NA; V: TRBV28; J: TRBJ1-1; D: NA; DNA: TGTGCCAGCAGTTTCGGAGGCGGCACTGAAGCTTTCTTT; CDR3: CASSFGGGTEAFF
length: 20; size: NA; V: TRBV7-3; J: TRBJ2-1; D: TRBD2; DNA: TGTGCCAGCAGCGACCTCGGGACTAGCGGGAGAAGCGGCTCCTACAATGAGCAGTTCTTC; CDR3: CASSDLGTSGRSGSYNEQFF
length: 12; size: once; V: TRBV29-1; J: TRBJ2-4; D: NA; DNA: TGCAGCGTTGAGGGATCGGGAAACATTCAGTACTTC; CDR3: CSVEGSGNIQYF
length: 14; size: NA; V: TRBV5-4; J: TRBJ1-2; D: NA; DNA: TGTGCCAGCAGCTTAGAACTCCAGGGTCGAGGCTACACCTTC; CDR3: CASSLELQGRGYTF
length: 18; size: NA; V: TRBV11-2; J: TRBJ1-2; D: TRBD1; DNA: TGTGCCAGCAGCTCTCCAAAACACAGGGGTAGGCGTAACTATGGCTACACCTTC; CDR3: CASSSPKHRGRRNYGYTF
length: 15; size: once; V: TRBV27; J: TRBJ2-7; D: TRBD1; DNA: TGTGCCAGCAGTCCGGGGACAGGAGTTTCCTACGAGCAGTACTTC; CDR3: CASSPGTGVSYEQYF
length: 15; size: NA; V: TRBV18; J: TRBJ2-5; D: NA; DNA: TGTGCCAGCTCACCTACGGACAGCCCTCAAGAGACCCAGTACTTC; CDR3: CASSPTDSPQETQYF
length: 18; size: NA; V: TRBV28; J: TRBJ2-1; D: TRBD2; DNA: TGTGCCAGCAGGACCCCTTCAACTAGCGGGGGCTCCTACAATGAGCAGTTCTTC; CDR3: CASRTPSTSGGSYNEQFF
length: 15; size: NA; V: TRBV19; J: TRBJ2-7; D: TRBD2; DNA: TGTGCCAGTAGGGGAACTAGCGGGAGAGGGTACGAGCAGTACTTC; CDR3: CASRGTSGRGYEQYF
length: 15; size: NA; V: TRBV11-3; J: TRBJ2-1; D: TRBD2; DNA: TGTGCCAGCAGCTCCCCACTAGCGGGAATGTATGAGCAGTTCTTC; CDR3: CASSSPLAGMYEQFF